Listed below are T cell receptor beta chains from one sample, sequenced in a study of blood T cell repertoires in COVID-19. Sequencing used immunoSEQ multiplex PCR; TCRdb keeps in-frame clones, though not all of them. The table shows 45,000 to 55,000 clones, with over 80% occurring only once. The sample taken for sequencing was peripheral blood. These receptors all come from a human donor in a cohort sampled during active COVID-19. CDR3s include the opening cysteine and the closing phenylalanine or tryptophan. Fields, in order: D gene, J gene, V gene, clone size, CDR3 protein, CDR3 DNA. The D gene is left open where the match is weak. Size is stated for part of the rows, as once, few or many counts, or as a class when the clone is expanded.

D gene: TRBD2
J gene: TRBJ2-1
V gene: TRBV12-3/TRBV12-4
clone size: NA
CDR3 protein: CASSRGAYNEQFF
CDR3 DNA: TGTGCCAGCTCCCGGGGGGCCTACAATGAGCAGTTCTTC

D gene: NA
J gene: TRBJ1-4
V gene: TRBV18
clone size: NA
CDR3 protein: CASSAFSEKLFF
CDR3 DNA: TGTGCCAGCTCAGCATTCAGTGAAAAACTGTTTTTT

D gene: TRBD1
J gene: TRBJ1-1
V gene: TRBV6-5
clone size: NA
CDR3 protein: CASSKDRDTEAFF
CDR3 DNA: TGTGCCAGCAGTAAGGACAGGGACACTGAAGCTTTCTTT

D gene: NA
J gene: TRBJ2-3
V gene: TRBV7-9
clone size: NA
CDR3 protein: CASRGGAGQGLLDTQYF
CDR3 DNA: TGTGCCAGCAGAGGGGGAGCGGGACAAGGTCTTCTGGATACGCAGTATTTT

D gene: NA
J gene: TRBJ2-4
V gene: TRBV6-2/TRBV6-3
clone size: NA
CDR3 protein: CASSSTGGEAKNIQYF
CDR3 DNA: TGTGCCAGCAGTTCCACAGGAGGGGAGGCCAAAAACATTCAGTACTTC

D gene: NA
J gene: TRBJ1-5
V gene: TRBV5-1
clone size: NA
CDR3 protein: CASSLGVGSGQPQHF
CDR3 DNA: TGCGCCAGCAGCTTGGGAGTCGGTTCGGGTCAGCCCCAGCATTTT

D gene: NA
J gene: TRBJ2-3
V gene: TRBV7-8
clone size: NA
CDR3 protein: CASSLAGAPDTQYF
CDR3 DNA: TGTGCCAGCAGCTTAGCGGGAGCCCCAGATACGCAGTATTTT

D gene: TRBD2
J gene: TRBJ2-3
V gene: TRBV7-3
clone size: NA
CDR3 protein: CASSSTSGRRTDTQYF
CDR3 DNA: TGTGCCAGCAGCTCCACAAGCGGGAGAAGGACAGATACGCAGTATTTT

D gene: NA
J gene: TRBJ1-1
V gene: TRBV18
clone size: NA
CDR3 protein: CASSPSRRRTAAFF
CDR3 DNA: TGTGCCAGCTCACCAAGCAGGCGACGAACTGCAGCTTTCTTT

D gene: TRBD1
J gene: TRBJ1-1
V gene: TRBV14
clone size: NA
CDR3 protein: CASSRQGTEAFF
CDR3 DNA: TGTGCCAGCAGCCGACAGGGGACTGAAGCTTTCTTT

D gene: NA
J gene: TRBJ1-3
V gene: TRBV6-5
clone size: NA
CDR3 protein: CASSLGGLGNTIYF
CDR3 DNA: TGTGCCAGCAGTCTGGGGGGGTTAGGAAACACCATATATTTT

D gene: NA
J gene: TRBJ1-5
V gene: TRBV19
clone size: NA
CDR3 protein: CASNGVGHQPQHF
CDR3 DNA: TGTGCCAGTAACGGGGTAGGGCATCAGCCCCAGCATTTT

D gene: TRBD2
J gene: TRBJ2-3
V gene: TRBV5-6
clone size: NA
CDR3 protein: CASSLVAGFTDTQYF
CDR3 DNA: TGTGCCAGCAGCTTGGTAGCGGGGTTCACAGATACGCAGTATTTT

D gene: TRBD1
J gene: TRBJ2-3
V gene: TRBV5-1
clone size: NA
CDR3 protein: CASSHYRGEGSTDTQYF
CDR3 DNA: TGCGCCAGCAGCCACTACAGGGGAGAGGGGAGTACAGATACGCAGTATTTT

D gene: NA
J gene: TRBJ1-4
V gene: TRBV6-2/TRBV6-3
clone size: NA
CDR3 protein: CASSYRGTNEKLFF
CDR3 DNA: TGTGCCAGCAGTTACAGGGGGACTAATGAAAAACTGTTTTTT

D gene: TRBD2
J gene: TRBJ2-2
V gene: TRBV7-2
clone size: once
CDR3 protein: CASSLRGGGNTGELFF
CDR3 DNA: TGTGCCAGCAGCTTACGTGGGGGAGGGAATACCGGGGAGCTGTTTTTT

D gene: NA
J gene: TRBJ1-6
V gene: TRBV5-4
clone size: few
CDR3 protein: CASSSGTPRNSPLHF
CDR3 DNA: TGTGCCAGCAGTTCCGGGACACCGCGGAATTCACCCCTCCACTTT

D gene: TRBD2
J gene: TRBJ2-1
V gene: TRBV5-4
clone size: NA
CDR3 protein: CASSQTSGNHNEQFF
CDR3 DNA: TGTGCCAGCAGCCAGACTAGCGGGAATCACAATGAGCAGTTCTTC

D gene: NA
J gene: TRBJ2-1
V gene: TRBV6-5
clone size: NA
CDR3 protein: CASSYLASNEQFF
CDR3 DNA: TGTGCCAGCAGTTATTTAGCGAGCAATGAGCAGTTCTTC

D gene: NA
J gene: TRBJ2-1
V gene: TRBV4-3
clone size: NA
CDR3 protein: CASSQDLGDYNEQFF
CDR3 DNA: TGCGCCAGCAGCCAAGATCTTGGAGACTACAATGAGCAGTTCTTC

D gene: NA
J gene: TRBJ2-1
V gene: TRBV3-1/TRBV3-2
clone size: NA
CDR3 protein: CASSQDGGSYNEQFF
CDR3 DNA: TGTGCCAGCAGCCAGGATGGAGGGTCCTACAATGAGCAGTTCTTC

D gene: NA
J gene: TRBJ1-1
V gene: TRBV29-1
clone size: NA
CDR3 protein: CSVAAGTEAFF
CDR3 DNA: TGCAGCGTTGCTGCAGGCACTGAAGCTTTCTTT

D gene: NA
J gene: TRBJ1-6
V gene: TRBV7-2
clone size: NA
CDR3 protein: CASSSLNNSPLHF
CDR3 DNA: TGTGCCAGCAGCTCGCTAAATAATTCACCCCTCCACTTT

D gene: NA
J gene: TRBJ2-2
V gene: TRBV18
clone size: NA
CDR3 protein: CASSPRPGTNTGELFF
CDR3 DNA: TGTGCCAGCTCACCACGGCCAGGGACAAACACCGGGGAGCTGTTTTTT

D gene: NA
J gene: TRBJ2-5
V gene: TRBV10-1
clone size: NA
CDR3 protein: CASSESLQETQYF
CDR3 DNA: TGCGCCAGCAGTGAGTCCTTGCAAGAGACCCAGTACTTC

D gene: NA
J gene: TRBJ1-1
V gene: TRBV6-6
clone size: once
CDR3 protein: CASSFTGGSTEAFF
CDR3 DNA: TGTGCCAGCAGTTTTACCGGGGGGAGCACTGAAGCTTTCTTT

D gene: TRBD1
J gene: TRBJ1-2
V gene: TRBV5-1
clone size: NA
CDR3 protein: CASSLGTGLNYGYTF
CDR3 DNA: TGCGCCAGCAGCTTGGGGACAGGGCTGAACTATGGCTACACCTTC

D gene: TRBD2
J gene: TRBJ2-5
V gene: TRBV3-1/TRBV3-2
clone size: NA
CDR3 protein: CASSQGSAGGYKETQYF
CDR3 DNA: TGTGCCAGCAGCCAAGGGAGCGCGGGGGGCTACAAAGAGACCCAGTACTTC

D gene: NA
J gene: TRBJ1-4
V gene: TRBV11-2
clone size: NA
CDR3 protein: CASSLVGAGSEKLFF
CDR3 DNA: TGTGCCAGCAGCTTAGTGGGGGCCGGCAGCGAAAAACTGTTTTTT

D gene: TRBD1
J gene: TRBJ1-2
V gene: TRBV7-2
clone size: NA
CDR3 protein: CAKPRQGVFYGYTF
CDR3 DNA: TGTGCCAAACCCCGACAGGGAGTTTTCTATGGCTACACCTTC

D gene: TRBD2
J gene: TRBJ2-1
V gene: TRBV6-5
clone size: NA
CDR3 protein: CASSPLAGADGEQFF
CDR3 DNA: TGTGCCAGCAGTCCACTAGCGGGGGCCGATGGGGAGCAGTTCTTC

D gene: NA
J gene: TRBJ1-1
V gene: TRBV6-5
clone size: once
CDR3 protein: CASSTPSGPDEAFF
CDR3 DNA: TGTGCCAGCAGTACTCCTTCAGGGCCCGATGAAGCTTTCTTT

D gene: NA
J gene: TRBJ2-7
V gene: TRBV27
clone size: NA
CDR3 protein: CATQQGYEQYF
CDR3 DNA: TGTGCCACCCAACAGGGCTACGAGCAGTACTTC

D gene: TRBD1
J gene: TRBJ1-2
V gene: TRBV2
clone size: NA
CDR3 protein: CASSEQGGNYGYTF
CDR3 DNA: TGTGCCAGCAGCGAACAGGGGGGTAACTATGGCTACACCTTC

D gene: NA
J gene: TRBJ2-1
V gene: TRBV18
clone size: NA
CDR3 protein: CASSPNVGELNEQFF
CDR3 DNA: TGTGCCAGCTCACCAAATGTTGGGGAGCTCAATGAGCAGTTCTTC

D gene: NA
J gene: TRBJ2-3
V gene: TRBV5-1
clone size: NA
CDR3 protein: CASSLAGFPSTDTQYF
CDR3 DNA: TGCGCCAGCAGCTTAGCAGGGTTTCCTAGCACAGATACGCAGTATTTT